The following is a TCR beta chain sequence with its context. Generated by immunoSEQ multiplex PCR, the TCRdb table keeps only in-frame clones and is missing some. The sample holds fewer than 700,000 clones, 70% to 90% seen once. The data belong to a study of shared T cell receptors in the human thymus. These data are also associated with another study on human thymus T cells.

The sequence was collected from a boy younger than two with a congenital heart defect. Source material: thymocytes.

This CDR3 is CASSFSGRRTDTQYF. The CDR3 DNA follows: TGTGCCAGCAGTTTTAGCGGGCGCCGCACAGATACGCAGTATTTT. The chain is built from TRBV7-2 and TRBJ2-3; TRBD2 matches at 7 bases. V lost 6 bases to trimming and J lost 1 base; unmatched junction nucleotides: 7. The CDR3 runs to 15 residues. Germline-derived CDR1 and CDR2 are SGHTA and FQGNSA.